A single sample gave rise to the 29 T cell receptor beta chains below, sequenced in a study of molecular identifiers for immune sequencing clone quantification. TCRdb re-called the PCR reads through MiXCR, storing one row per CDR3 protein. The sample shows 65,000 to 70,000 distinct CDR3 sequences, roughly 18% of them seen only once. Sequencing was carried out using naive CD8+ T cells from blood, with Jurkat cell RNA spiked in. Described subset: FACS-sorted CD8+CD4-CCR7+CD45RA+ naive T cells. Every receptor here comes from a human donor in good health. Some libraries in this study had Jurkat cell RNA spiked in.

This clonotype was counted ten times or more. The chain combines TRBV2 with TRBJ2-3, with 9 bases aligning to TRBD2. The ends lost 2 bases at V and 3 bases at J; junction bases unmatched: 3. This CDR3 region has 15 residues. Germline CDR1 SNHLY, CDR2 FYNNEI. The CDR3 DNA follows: TGTGCCAGCAGTGAATCCCTAGCGGGAACAGATACGCAGTATTTT. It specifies CASSESLAGTDTQYF.

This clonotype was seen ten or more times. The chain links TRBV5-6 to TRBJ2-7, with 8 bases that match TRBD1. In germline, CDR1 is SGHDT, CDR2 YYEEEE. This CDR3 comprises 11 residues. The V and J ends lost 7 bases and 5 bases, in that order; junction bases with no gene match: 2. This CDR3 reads CASGQGNEQYF. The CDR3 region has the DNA TGTGCCAGCGGACAGGGCAACGAGCAGTACTTC.

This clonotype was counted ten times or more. This CDR3 is CASSPPPGQGAWEQYF. The CDR3 DNA is TGTGCCAGCTCACCACCACCGGGACAGGGGGCTTGGGAGCAGTACTTC. The rearrangement uses TRBV18 and TRBJ2-7; 12 bases agree with TRBD1. The CDR3 totals 16 residues. Trimming took 0 bases from V and 7 from J; bases not matched to a gene: 7. Germline V gives CDR1 KGHSH, CDR2 LQKENI.

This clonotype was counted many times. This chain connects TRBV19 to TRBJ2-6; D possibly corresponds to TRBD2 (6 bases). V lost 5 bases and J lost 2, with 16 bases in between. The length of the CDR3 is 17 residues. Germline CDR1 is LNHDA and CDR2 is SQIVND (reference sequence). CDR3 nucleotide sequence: TGTGCCAGTAGTTGGGACGGGACTTCCCCTGGGGCCAACGTCCTGACTTTC. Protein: CASSWDGTSPGANVLTF.

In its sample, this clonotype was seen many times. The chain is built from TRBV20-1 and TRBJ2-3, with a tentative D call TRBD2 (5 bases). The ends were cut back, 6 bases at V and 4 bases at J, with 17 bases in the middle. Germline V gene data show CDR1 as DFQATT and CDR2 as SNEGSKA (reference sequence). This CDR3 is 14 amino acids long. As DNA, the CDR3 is TGCAGTGCACGAGTGGCTAGCTTCCCAGATACGCAGTATTTT. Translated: CSARVASFPDTQYF.

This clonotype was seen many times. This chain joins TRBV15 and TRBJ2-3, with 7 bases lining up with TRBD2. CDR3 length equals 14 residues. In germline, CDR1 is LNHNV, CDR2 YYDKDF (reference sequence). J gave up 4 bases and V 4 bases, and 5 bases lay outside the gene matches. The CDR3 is CATSTGRGSDTQYF. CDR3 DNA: TGTGCCACCAGCACAGGGCGGGGGTCAGATACGCAGTATTTT.

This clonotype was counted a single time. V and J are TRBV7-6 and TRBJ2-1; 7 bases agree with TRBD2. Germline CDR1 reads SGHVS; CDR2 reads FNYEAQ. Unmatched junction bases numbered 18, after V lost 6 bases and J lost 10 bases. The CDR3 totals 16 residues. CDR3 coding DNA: TGTGCCAGCAGTCCGACCGGGACCTTCGGGGGGAGGGAGCAGTTCTTC. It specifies CASSPTGTFGGREQFF.

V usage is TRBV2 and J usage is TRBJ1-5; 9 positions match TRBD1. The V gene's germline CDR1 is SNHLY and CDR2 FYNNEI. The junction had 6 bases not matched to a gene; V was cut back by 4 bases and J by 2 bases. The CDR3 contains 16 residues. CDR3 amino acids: CASSVPRTGGNQPQHF. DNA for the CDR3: TGTGCCAGCAGTGTACCCCGGACAGGGGGCAATCAGCCCCAGCATTTT.

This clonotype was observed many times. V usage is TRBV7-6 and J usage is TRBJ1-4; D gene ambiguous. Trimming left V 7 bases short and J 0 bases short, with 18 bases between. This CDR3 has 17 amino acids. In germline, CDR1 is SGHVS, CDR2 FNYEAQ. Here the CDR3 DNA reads TGTGCCAGCACCTCGAGCGATACTCGGGCAACTAATGAAAAACTGTTTTTT. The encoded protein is CASTSSDTRATNEKLFF. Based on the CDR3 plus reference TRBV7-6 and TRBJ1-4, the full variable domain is GAGVSQSPRYKVTKRGQDVALRCDPISGHVSLYWYRQALGQGPEFLTYFNYEAQQDKSGLPNDRFSAERPEGSISTLTIQRTEQRDSAMYRCASTSSDTRATNEKLFFGSGTQLSVL.

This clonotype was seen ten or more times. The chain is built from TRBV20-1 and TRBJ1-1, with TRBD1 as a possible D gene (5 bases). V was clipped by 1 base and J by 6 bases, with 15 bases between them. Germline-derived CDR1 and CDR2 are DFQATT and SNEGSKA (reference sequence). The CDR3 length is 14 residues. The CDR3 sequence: CSARAYGGRAEAFF. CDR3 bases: TGCAGTGCTAGAGCCTACGGGGGACGGGCTGAAGCTTTCTTT.

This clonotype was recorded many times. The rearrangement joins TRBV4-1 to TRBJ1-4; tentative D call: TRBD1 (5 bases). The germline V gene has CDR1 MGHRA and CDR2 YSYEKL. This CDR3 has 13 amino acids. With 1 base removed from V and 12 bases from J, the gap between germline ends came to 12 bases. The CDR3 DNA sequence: TGCGCCAGCAGCCAAGTTCTTTCGGGGGAACTGTTTTTT. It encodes CASSQVLSGELFF.

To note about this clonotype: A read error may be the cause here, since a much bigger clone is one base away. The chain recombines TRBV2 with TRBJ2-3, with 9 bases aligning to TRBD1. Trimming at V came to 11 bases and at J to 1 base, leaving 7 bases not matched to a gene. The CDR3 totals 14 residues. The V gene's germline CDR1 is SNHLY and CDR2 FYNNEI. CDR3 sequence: CAGNGDRGTDTQYF. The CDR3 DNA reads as TGTGCCGGCAATGGGGACAGGGGCACAGATACGCAGTATTTT.

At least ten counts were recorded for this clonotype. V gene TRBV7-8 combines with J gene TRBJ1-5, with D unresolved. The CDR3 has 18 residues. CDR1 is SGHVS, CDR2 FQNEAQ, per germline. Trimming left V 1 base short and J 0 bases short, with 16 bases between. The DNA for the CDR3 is TGTGCCAGCAGCTTAGGAGTCGTGGCGGCTTATAGCAATCAGCCCCAGCATTTT. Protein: CASSLGVVAAYSNQPQHF.

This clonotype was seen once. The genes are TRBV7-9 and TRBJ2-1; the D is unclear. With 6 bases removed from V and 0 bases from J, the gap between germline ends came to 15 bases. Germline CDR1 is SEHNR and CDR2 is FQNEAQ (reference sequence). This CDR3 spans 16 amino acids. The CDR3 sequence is CASRDSRVSSYNEQFF. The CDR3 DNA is TGTGCCAGCAGGGATAGCCGGGTGAGCTCCTACAATGAGCAGTTCTTC. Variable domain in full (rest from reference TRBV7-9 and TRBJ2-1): DTGVSQNPRHKITKRGQNVTFRCDPISEHNRLYWYRQTLGQGPEFLTYFQNEAQLEKSRLLSDRFSAERPKGSFSTLEIQRTEQGDSAMYLCASRDSRVSSYNEQFFGPGTRLTVL.

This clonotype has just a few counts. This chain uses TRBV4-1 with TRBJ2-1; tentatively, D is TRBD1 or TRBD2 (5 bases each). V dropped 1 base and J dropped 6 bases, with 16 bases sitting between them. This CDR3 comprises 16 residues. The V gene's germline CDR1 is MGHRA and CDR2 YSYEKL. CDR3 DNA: TGCGCCAGCAGCCAAGTAGGTGGGGACGTAGGCAATGAGCAGTTCTTC. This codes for CASSQVGGDVGNEQFF.

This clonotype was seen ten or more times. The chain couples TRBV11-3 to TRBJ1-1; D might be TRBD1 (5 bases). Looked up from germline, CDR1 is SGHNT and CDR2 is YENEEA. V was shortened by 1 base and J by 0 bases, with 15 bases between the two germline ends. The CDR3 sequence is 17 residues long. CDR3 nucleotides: TGTGCCAGCAGCTTAGGTTCGGGGGTTGCCCTGAACACTGAAGCTTTCTTT. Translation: CASSLGSGVALNTEAFF.

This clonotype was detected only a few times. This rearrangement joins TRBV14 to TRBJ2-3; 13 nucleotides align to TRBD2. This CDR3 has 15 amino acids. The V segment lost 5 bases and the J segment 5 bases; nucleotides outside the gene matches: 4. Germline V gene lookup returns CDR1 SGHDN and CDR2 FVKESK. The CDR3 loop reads CASSTRLAGGDTQYF. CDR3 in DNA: TGTGCCAGCAGCACACGACTAGCGGGAGGAGATACGCAGTATTTT.

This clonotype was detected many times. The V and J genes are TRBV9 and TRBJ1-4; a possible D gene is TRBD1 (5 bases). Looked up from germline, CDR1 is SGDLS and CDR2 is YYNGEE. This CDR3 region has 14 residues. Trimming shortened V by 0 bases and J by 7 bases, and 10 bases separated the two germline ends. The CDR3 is CASSVGGVAEKLFF. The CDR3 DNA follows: TGTGCCAGCAGCGTAGGAGGGGTTGCTGAAAAACTGTTTTTT.

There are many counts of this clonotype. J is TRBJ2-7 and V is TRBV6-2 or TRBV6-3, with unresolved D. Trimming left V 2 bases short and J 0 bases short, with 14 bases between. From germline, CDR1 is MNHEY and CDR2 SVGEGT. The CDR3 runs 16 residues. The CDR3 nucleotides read TGTGCCAGCAGTTACCGAAGGTCGGGCGGCTCCTACGAGCAGTACTTC. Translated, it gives CASSYRRSGGSYEQYF.

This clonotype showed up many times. In DNA form, the CDR3 reads TGTGCCAGCAGCTTAAGGCGGGGGCCTGAAGCTTTCTTT. This gives the protein CASSLRRGPEAFF. The chain joins TRBV7-9 to TRBJ1-1; D possibly corresponds to TRBD1 (6 bases). V shed 2 bases and J shed 6 bases, with 10 bases lying between them. Germline CDR1 SEHNR, CDR2 FQNEAQ (reference sequence). CDR3 size: 13 residues.

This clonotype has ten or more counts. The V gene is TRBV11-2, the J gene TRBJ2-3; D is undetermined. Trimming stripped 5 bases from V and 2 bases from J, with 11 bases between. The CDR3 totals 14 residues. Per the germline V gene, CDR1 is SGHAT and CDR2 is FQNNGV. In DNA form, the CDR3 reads TGTGCCAGCAGCACCCCCCTTGTCACAGATACGCAGTATTTT. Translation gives CASSTPLVTDTQYF.

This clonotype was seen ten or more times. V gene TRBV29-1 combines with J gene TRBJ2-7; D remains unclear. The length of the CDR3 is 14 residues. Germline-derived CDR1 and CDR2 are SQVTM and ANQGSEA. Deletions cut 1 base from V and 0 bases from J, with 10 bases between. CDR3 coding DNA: TGCAGCGTTGAAGGAGACGGAAGCTCCTACGAGCAGTACTTC. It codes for CSVEGDGSSYEQYF.

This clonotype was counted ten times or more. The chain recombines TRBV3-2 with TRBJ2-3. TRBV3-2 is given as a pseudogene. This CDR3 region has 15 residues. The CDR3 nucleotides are TGTGCCAGCAGCCCTTCACAGGCTCGCACAGATACGCAGTATTTT. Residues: CASSPSQARTDTQYF.

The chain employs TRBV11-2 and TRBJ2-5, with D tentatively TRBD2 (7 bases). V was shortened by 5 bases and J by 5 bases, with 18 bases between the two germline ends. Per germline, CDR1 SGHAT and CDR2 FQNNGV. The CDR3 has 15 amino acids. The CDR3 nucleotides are TGTGCCAGCAGCGGAGGGGGGAGGGCCAGTGAGACCCAGTACTTC. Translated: CASSGGGRASETQYF.

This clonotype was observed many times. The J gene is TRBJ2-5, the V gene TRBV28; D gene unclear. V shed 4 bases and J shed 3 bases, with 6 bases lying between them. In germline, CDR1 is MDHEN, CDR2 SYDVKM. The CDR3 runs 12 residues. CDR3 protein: CASSSSEETQYF. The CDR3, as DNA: TGTGCCAGCAGTTCGTCAGAAGAGACCCAGTACTTC. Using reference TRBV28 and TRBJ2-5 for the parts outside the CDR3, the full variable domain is DVKVTQSSRYLVKRTGEKVFLECVQDMDHENMFWYRQDPGLGLRLIYFSYDVKMKEKGDIPEGYSVSREKKERFSLILESASTNQTSMYLCASSSSEETQYFGPGTRLLVL.

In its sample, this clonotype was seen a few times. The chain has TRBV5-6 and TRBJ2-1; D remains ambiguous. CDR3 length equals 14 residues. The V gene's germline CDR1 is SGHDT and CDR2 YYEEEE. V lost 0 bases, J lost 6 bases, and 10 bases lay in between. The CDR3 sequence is CASSLGTAANEQFF. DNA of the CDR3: TGTGCCAGCAGCTTGGGAACGGCAGCCAATGAGCAGTTCTTC.

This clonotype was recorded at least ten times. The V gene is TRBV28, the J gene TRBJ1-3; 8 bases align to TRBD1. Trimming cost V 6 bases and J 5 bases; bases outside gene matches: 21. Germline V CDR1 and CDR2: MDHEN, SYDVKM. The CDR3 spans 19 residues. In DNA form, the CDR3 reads TGTGCCAGCAGCCGAGACACTCGATCGGGGCAGGGGGCTAGAAACACCATATATTTT. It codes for CASSRDTRSGQGARNTIYF.

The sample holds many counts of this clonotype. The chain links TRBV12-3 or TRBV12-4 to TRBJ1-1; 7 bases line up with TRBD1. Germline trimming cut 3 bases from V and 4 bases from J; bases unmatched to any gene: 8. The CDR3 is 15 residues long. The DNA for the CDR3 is TGTGCCAGCAGTTTTGGTTATTCAGGGGGCACTGAAGCTTTCTTT. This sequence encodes CASSFGYSGGTEAFF.

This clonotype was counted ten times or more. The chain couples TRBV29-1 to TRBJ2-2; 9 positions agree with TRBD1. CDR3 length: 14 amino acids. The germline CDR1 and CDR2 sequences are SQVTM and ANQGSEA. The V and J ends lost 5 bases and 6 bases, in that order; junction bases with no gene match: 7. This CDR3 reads CSVLQGARPGELFF. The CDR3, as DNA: TGCAGCGTTCTACAGGGGGCGCGTCCCGGGGAGCTGTTTTTT.